A selection of T cell receptor beta chains follows, all from one sample in a study of shared clonotypes between healthy human individuals. Assay used: immunoSEQ multiplex PCR; TCRdb lists only in-frame clones, some missing. The sample has about 580,000 clones; roughly 98% are singletons. Sequenced sample: naive CD8+ T cells sorted from blood. The receptors originated from a man aged 25-40 years in good health. The CDR3 runs from the conserved cysteine through the conserved F or W. D genes are given only for firm matches. Clone sizes are given selectively: once, few, many, or a class where the clone is expanded.

J | size | V | D | DNA | CDR3
TRBJ2-7 | - | TRBV11-2 | TRBD2 | TGTGCCAGCAGCTCGGGACTAGCGGGAGGAGTCTACGAGCAGTACTTC | CASSSGLAGGVYEQYF
TRBJ2-7 | - | TRBV15 | TRBD2 | TGTGCCACCAGCAGAGATGGGATTTGGACTAGCGGAACCTACGAGCAGTACTTC | CATSRDGIWTSGTYEQYF
TRBJ2-5 | - | TRBV11-1 | TRBD1 | TGTGCCAGCAGCACATTGACAGGGTTCCAAGAGACCCAGTACTTC | CASSTLTGFQETQYF
TRBJ2-7 | - | TRBV11-2 | TRBD2 | TGTGCCAGCAGCGGACTAGCGGTATACGAGCAGTACTTC | CASSGLAVYEQYF
TRBJ2-5 | - | TRBV7-9 | TRBD2 | TGTGCCAGCAGCTCATCGAGCGGGAGATCGCGAGAGACCCAGTACTTC | CASSSSSGRSRETQYF
TRBJ2-2 | once | TRBV9 | TRBD1 | TGTGCCAGCAGCGCTACCGGGACAGAGCCGACCGGGGAGCTGTTTTTT | CASSATGTEPTGELFF
TRBJ2-3 | - | TRBV4-1 | - | TGCGCCAGCAGCCAAGATCAGGATTTTGGCACAGATACGCAGTATTTT | CASSQDQDFGTDTQYF
TRBJ1-1 | - | TRBV29-1 | TRBD1 | TGCAGCGTTGACCCCACAGGGGCCAGCACTGAAGCTTTCTTT | CSVDPTGASTEAFF
TRBJ2-1 | - | TRBV4-1 | - | TGCGCCAGCAGCCCCGACTCGAGCTCCTACAATGAGCAGTTCTTC | CASSPDSSSYNEQFF
TRBJ2-7 | once | TRBV28 | - | TGTGCCAGCACCTCAGGACAGAATTCCTACGAGCAGTACTTC | CASTSGQNSYEQYF
TRBJ2-3 | - | TRBV19 | TRBD1 | TGTGCCAGTAAAGCAGGACAGGGTTATACAGATACGCAGTATTTT | CASKAGQGYTDTQYF
TRBJ1-3 | - | TRBV9 | - | TGTGCCAGCAGCGGTTACTCTGGAAACACCATATATTTT | CASSGYSGNTIYF
TRBJ2-3 | - | TRBV7-8 | - | TGTGCCAGCAGCTCACCGGGTACGCAGTATTTT | CASSSPGTQYF
TRBJ2-3 | - | TRBV11-2 | - | TGTGCCAGCAGCTTAGGCGGTGGGTTCACAGATACGCAGTATTTT | CASSLGGGFTDTQYF
TRBJ2-7 | - | TRBV9 | - | TGTGCCAGCAGCGTCCGGGGCGGCTACTACGAGCAGTACTTC | CASSVRGGYYEQYF
TRBJ2-3 | - | TRBV7-6 | TRBD1 | TGTGCCAGCAGCTTAGTTCCGAAGGGGGCAAGCACAGATACGCAGTATTTT | CASSLVPKGASTDTQYF
TRBJ2-7 | - | TRBV2 | TRBD2 | TGTGCCAGCAGTACGACTAGCGGACTTTCCTACGAGCAGTACTTC | CASSTTSGLSYEQYF
TRBJ2-5 | - | TRBV5-5 | TRBD2 | TGTGCCAGCAGCTACGGGGAGGGTGAGCAAGAGACCCAGTACTTC | CASSYGEGEQETQYF
TRBJ2-1 | - | TRBV7-9 | TRBD1 | TGTGCCAGCAGCCGAACAGGGGGTCCAAAGGATGAGCAGTTCTTC | CASSRTGGPKDEQFF
TRBJ1-2 | once | TRBV7-9 | - | TGTGCCAGCAGCTACTATGAGGACTATGGCTACACCTTC | CASSYYEDYGYTF
TRBJ2-7 | - | TRBV4-3 | TRBD1 | TGCGCCAGCAGCCGGGGACAGCCAACACTCGAGCAGTACTTC | CASSRGQPTLEQYF
TRBJ2-7 | - | TRBV5-1 | TRBD1 | TGCGCCAGCAGCTCCCTTGGGACAGCATACGAGCAGTACTTC | CASSSLGTAYEQYF
TRBJ2-5 | - | TRBV27 | - | TGTGCCAGCAGCCCATGGGACACTGAAGAGACCCAGTACTTC | CASSPWDTEETQYF
TRBJ2-7 | - | TRBV6-6 | - | TGTGCCAGCAGTTACGACAGGACCTACGAGCAGTACTTC | CASSYDRTYEQYF
TRBJ2-7 | - | TRBV27 | - | TGTGCCAGCAGTTCTCCTAGCACGGACGACGAGCAGTACTTC | CASSSPSTDDEQYF
TRBJ2-7 | - | TRBV5-1 | TRBD2 | TGCGCCAGCAGCTTGAGGGGACTACCTACAGACAACTACGAGCAGTACTTC | CASSLRGLPTDNYEQYF
TRBJ2-7 | - | TRBV13 | - | TGTGCCAGCAGCTTAAGGTCCCCCGAGCAGTACTTC | CASSLRSPEQYF
TRBJ2-1 | - | TRBV6-1 | TRBD1 | TGTGCCAGCTCAGGGGGAAATGAGCAGTTCTTC | CASSGGNEQFF
TRBJ2-7 | - | TRBV10-3 | - | TGTGCCATCAGTAACGGGCTTTCCTACGAGCAGTACTTC | CAISNGLSYEQYF
TRBJ2-2 | - | TRBV7-6 | - | TGTGCCAGCAGCCCGCGCGGGACAGAAGACACCGGGGAGCTGTTTTTT | CASSPRGTEDTGELFF
TRBJ2-1 | - | TRBV13 | - | TGTGCCAGCAGCCAAAACAATGAGCAGTTCTTC | CASSQNNEQFF
TRBJ2-7 | - | TRBV27 | TRBD1 | TGTGCCAGCAGTTCGCGGACAGGGGCGCACCGCTGGGACGAGCAGTACTTC | CASSSRTGAHRWDEQYF
TRBJ2-2 | once | TRBV7-6 | - | TGTGCCAGCAGCCTAGGTGGGGTGACTAGCACCGGGGAGCTGTTTTTT | CASSLGGVTSTGELFF
TRBJ2-1 | - | TRBV6-6 | TRBD2 | TGTGCCAGCAGCTTTAGCGGGAGGGCCAATGAGCAGTTCTTC | CASSFSGRANEQFF
TRBJ1-5 | - | TRBV28 | - | TGTGCCAGCAGTGTTAGGGGCAGGAATCAGCCCCAGCATTTT | CASSVRGRNQPQHF
TRBJ1-4 | - | TRBV6-1 | - | TGTGCCAGCAGTGAAGTCGGCAGGGGTGCTACTAATGAAAAACTGTTTTTT | CASSEVGRGATNEKLFF
TRBJ2-7 | once | TRBV27 | TRBD2 | TGTGCCAGCAGTTCCAGCGGGGGACAGGGAGACGGACTAGCGGGTTACGAGCAGTACTTC | CASSSSGGQGDGLAGYEQYF
TRBJ2-1 | - | TRBV5-1 | TRBD2 | TGCGCCAGCAGCCTGGGACTAGCGGGAGGGCCCTTGAATGAGCAGTTCTTC | CASSLGLAGGPLNEQFF
TRBJ1-3 | - | TRBV11-2 | - | TGTGCCAGCAGCTTAAAGGGGCATCGGGATCCCAACACCATATATTTT | CASSLKGHRDPNTIYF
TRBJ2-7 | - | TRBV27 | TRBD2 | TGTGCCAGCAGTTTAGGGCTAGCGGCTGGCGAGCAGTACTTC | CASSLGLAAGEQYF
TRBJ2-7 | - | TRBV7-9 | TRBD2 | TGTGCCAGCAGAAACACTAGCGGGGGTCCCTACGAGCAGTACTTC | CASRNTSGGPYEQYF
TRBJ2-4 | - | TRBV4-1 | - | TGCGCCAGCAGCCAAGATACCAGCGCTGCCAAAAACATTCAGTACTTC | CASSQDTSAAKNIQYF
TRBJ1-3 | - | TRBV6-5 | - | TGTGCCAGCAGTCCATCCTCTGGAAACACCATATATTTT | CASSPSSGNTIYF
TRBJ2-7 | - | TRBV5-6 | - | TGTGCCAGCAGCTTGGGGACACACAGCCTCTACGAGCAGTACTTC | CASSLGTHSLYEQYF
TRBJ2-7 | - | TRBV4-1 | TRBD1 | TGCGCCAGCAGCCTCCTTGGGACAGGGGGCGCGGACGAGCAGTACTTC | CASSLLGTGGADEQYF
TRBJ2-1 | - | TRBV29-1 | TRBD1 | TGCAGCGTTCCGGGACAGGGGGTCAATGAGCAGTTCTTC | CSVPGQGVNEQFF
TRBJ1-4 | - | TRBV21-1 | - | TGTGCCAGCAGCTCGGGACAAGGGGAGGGTAATGAAAAACTGTTTTTT | CASSSGQGEGNEKLFF
TRBJ1-5 | - | TRBV4-1 | TRBD1 | TGCGCCAGCAGCCCACAGGGGACAGAGCTTTATAGCAATCAGCCCCAGCATTTT | CASSPQGTELYSNQPQHF
TRBJ1-4 | - | TRBV7-6 | - | TGTGCCAGCAGGCAAAACCTTGCAACTAATGAAAAACTGTTTTTT | CASRQNLATNEKLFF
TRBJ2-2 | - | TRBV27 | TRBD2 | TGTGCCAGCAAAAATAGCGGGTTGGGGGAGCTGTTTTTT | CASKNSGLGELFF
TRBJ2-1 | - | TRBV6-1 | - | TGTGCCAGCAGTGATGGGGAGGATGAGCAGTTCTTC | CASSDGEDEQFF
TRBJ2-7 | - | TRBV15 | - | TGTGCCACCAGCAGAGTTGGGGCAGGCCCTGGCGAGCAGTACTTC | CATSRVGAGPGEQYF
TRBJ2-7 | - | TRBV20-1 | - | TGCAGTGCAACAGGGTTCTGCGAGCAGTACTTC | CSATGFCEQYF
TRBJ2-7 | - | TRBV6-1 | TRBD1 | TGTGCCAGCAGTGACACAGGGGGCTTCGAGCAGTACTTC | CASSDTGGFEQYF
TRBJ1-4 | - | TRBV4-3 | - | TGCGCCAGCAGCCCTACGACAGCGCTAAATGAAAAACTGTTTTTT | CASSPTTALNEKLFF
TRBJ1-4 | few | TRBV5-1 | - | TGCGCCAGCAGCCTCGGGGGATCTAATGAAAAACTGTTTTTT | CASSLGGSNEKLFF
TRBJ2-1 | - | TRBV19 | TRBD2 | TGTGCCAGTAGGACTAGCGGGAGTATTAGGCTGAATGAGCAGTTCTTC | CASRTSGSIRLNEQFF
TRBJ2-1 | - | TRBV5-4 | - | TGTGCCAGCAGCCTCACAGGAGCCTCCTACAATGAGCAGTTCTTC | CASSLTGASYNEQFF
TRBJ2-7 | - | TRBV15 | - | TGTGCCACCAGCAGCCGGGACGTTGACTACGAGCAGTACTTC | CATSSRDVDYEQYF